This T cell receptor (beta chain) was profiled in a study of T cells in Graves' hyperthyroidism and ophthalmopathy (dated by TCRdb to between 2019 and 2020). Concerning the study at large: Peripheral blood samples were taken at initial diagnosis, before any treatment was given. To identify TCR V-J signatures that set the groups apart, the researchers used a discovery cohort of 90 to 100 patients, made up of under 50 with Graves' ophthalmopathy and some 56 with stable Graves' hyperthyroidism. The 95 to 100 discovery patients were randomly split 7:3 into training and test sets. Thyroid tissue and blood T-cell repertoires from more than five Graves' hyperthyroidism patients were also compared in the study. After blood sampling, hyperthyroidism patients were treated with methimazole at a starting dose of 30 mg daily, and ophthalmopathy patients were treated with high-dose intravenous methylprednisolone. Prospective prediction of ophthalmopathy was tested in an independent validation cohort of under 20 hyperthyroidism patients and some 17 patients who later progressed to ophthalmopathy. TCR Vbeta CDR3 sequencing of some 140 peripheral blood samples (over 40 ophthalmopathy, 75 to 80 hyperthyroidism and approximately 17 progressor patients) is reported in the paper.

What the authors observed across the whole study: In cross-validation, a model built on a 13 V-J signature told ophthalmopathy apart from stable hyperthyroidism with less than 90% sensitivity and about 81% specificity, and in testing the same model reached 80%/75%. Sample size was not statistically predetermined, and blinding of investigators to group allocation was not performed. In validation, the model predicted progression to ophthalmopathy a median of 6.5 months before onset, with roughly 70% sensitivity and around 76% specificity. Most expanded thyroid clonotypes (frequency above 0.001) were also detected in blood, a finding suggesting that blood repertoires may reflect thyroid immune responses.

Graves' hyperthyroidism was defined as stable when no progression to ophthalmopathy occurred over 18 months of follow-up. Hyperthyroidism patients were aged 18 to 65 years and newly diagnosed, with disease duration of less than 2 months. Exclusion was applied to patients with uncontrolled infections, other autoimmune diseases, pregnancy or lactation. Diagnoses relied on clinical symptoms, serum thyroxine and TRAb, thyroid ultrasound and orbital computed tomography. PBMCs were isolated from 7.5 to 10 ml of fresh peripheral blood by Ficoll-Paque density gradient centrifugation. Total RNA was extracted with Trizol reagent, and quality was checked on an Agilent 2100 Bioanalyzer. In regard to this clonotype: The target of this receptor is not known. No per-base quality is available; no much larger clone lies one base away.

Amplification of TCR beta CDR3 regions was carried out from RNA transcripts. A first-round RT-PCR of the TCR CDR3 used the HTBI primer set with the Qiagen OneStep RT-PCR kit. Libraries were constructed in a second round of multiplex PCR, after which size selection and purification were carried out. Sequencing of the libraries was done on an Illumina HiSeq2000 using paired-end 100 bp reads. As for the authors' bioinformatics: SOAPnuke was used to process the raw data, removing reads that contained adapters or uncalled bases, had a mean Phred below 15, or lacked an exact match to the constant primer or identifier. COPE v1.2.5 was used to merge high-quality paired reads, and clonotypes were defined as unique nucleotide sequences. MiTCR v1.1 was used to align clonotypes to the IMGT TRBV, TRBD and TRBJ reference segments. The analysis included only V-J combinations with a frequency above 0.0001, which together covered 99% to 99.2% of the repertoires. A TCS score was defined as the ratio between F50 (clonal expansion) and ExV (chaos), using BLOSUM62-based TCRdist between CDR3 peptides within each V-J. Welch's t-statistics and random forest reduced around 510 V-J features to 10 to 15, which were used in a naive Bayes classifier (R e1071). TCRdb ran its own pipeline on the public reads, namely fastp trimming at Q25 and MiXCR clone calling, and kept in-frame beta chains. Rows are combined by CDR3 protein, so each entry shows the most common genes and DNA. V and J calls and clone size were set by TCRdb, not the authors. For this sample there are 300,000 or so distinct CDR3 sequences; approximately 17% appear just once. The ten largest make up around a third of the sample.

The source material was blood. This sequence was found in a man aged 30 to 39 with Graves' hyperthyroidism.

The CDR3 here reads CASSARRRGTYEQYF. The nucleotide sequence reads as follows: TGTGCCAGCAGTGCAAGACGGCGTGGGACCTACGAGCAGTACTTC. Rearrangement joined TRBV12-3 or TRBV12-4 to TRBJ2-7; a confident D gene designation cannot be given. V and J are truncated by 5 bases and 2 bases respectively, leaving an intervening sequence of 16 bases. The CDR3 goes from the cysteine to the phenylalanine over 15 residues. The DNA shown is the 45-base CDR3, in frame from base 1.